One sample yielded the 4 T cell receptor beta chains listed below, sequenced in a study of T cells in women clearing cervical HPV infection (dated by TCRdb to the late 2010s). The method behind the library was the immunoSEQ multiplex PCR assay. The clones in this table, taken by TCRdb from immuneACCESS, are in-frame only. Not every clone is retained; where verified, under half of the shortfall comes from an unresolved V gene, and the cause of the rest is unknown. In this sample's table one finds some 20,000 clones. The ten largest make up roughly 4.9% of the sample. Sequencing was performed on blood buffy coat. These receptors were taken from a woman between 18 and 70 years old with a cervical HPV16 infection that either progressed to CIN3+ or cleared (not recorded which).

With regard to this clone: The sequenced fragment ends 3 residues before the CDR3 boundary, so the rest is inferred from the germline J gene. The chain uses TRBV15 and TRBJ1-1; TRBD1 might be the D (5 bases). Trimming left V 4 bases short and J 0 bases short, with 12 bases between. Germline lookup yields CDR1 LNHNV and CDR2 YYDKDF (reference sequence). This CDR3 spans 15 amino acids. CDR3 loop: CATSTGVEMNTEAFF. Partial CDR3 DNA: TGTGCCACCAGCACGGGGGTGGAGATGAACACTGAA.

In regard to this clone: With the read ending 3 residues before the CDR3 end, the germline J gene is used to fill in that end. This chain joins TRBV13 and TRBJ2-5; 8 bases map to TRBD1. The CDR3 loop spans 13 amino acids. The junction had 1 base not matched to a gene; V was cut back by 4 bases and J by 3 bases. Germline lookup yields CDR1 PRHDT and CDR2 FYEKMQ (reference sequence). The CDR3 loop reads CASSSTGEETQYF. The sequenced CDR3 bases are TGTGCCAGCAGCTCGACAGGGGAAGAGACC.

On this clone itself: Read data end 3 residues before the CDR3 end; the end is taken from the germline J gene. The rearrangement uses TRBV7-2 and TRBJ1-2; D gene unclear. The germline V gene encodes CDR1 SGHTA and CDR2 FQGNSA. This CDR3 comprises 14 residues. CDR3 loop: CASSLYSSVDTYTF. The part of the CDR3 DNA that was read is TGTGCCAGCAGCTTATATTCGTCCGTAGATACC.

As for this clone: The read comes to an end 3 residues before the CDR3 does, leaving the germline J gene to fill in the end. Other nucleotide sequences from this sample produce the same CDR3. The chain has TRBV20-1 and TRBJ1-1; D is perhaps TRBD1 (6 bases). Germline CDR1 reads DFQATT; CDR2 reads SNEGSKA (reference sequence). CDR3 length: 15 amino acids. Between the trimmed V and J ends, which lost 1 base and 1 base, there was a span of 13 bases. The CDR3 DNA, read in part, is TGCAGTGCTAGAGTGCTGCGGGGGCCGAACACTGAA. It codes for CSARVLRGPNTE. The entire CDR3 sequence reads CSARVLRGPNTEAFF.